These T cell receptor beta chains were read from a single sample in a study of T cells in localized non-small cell lung cancer. The data were produced by immunoSEQ multiplex PCR, yet TCRdb's version contains in-frame clones alone and is incomplete. The data contain 61,000 or so clones, approximately 90% of them singletons. Sequencing was performed on peripheral blood, taken before any cancer treatment. These receptors were taken from a woman aged 35 to 70 with stage I lung adenocarcinoma. CDR3s include the opening cysteine and the closing phenylalanine or tryptophan. The D gene is left open where the match is weak. Rows give clone size only sometimes, using once, few, many, or a class for an expanded clone.

v_gene	j_gene	d_gene	len	abundance	CDR3nt	CDR3aa
TRBV11-3	TRBJ2-3	NA	14	NA	TGTGCCAGCAGCCTGCGGCAGGGCACAGATACGCAGTATTTT	CASSLRQGTDTQYF
TRBV4-3	TRBJ2-3	TRBD2	15	once	TGCGCCAGCAGCCAAGGTCTAGCGGGGACAGATACGCAGTATTTT	CASSQGLAGTDTQYF
TRBV5-1	TRBJ2-7	TRBD1	14	NA	TGCGCCAGCAGCATCCGGGACAGTCAATACGAGCAGTACTTC	CASSIRDSQYEQYF
TRBV29-1	TRBJ1-3	TRBD1	16	once	TGCAGCGCCCGACAGGGAGGGGAACTCTCTGGAAACACCATATATTTT	CSARQGGELSGNTIYF
TRBV14	TRBJ2-1	TRBD2	14	NA	TGTGCCAGCAGCCAAGCGGGGGGGCTCAATGAGCAGTTCTTC	CASSQAGGLNEQFF
TRBV6-5	TRBJ2-5	TRBD2	15	once	TGTGCCACCTCTCATCCGACTAGCGGGGAAGAGACCCAGTACTTC	CATSHPTSGEETQYF
TRBV2	TRBJ2-3	TRBD1	14	NA	TGTGCCAGCAAAGACAGGGGTGCCACAGATACGCAGTATTTT	CASKDRGATDTQYF
TRBV11-3	TRBJ2-1	TRBD1	16	NA	TGTGCCAGCAGCCCCCGCTGGACAGGCGTATACAATGAGCAGTTCTTC	CASSPRWTGVYNEQFF
TRBV7-9	TRBJ2-4	NA	15	NA	TGTGCCAGCAGCTTAGGGGCAGGGGTGGAAAACATTCAGTACTTC	CASSLGAGVENIQYF
TRBV21-1	TRBJ1-5	NA	14	NA	TGTGCCAGCAGCAGCGGGACAGGGAATCAGCCCCAGCATTTT	CASSSGTGNQPQHF
TRBV2	TRBJ2-7	NA	14	NA	TGTGCCAGCAAGATCGACAGGCCCGACTACGAGCAGTACTTC	CASKIDRPDYEQYF
TRBV10-3	TRBJ2-7	TRBD2	16	NA	TGTGCCATCAGTGCCAGCGGGGGGGCCGGGGTAGACGAGCAGTACTTC	CAISASGGAGVDEQYF
TRBV12-1	TRBJ2-7	NA	14	NA	TGTGCCAGCAGCAGGGACAGGGTCCCCTACGAGCAGTACTTC	CASSRDRVPYEQYF
TRBV11-2	TRBJ1-3	NA	14	NA	TGTGCCAGCAGCTTAGGCGGTTCTGGAAACACCATATATTTT	CASSLGGSGNTIYF
TRBV20-1	TRBJ1-6	TRBD1	11	NA	TGCAGTGCTAAACAGGGGGCACCCCTCCACTTT	CSAKQGAPLHF
TRBV9	TRBJ2-7	NA	15	NA	TGTGCCAGCAGCCCCTCAGAACCCAGCTCCTACGAGCAGTACTTC	CASSPSEPSSYEQYF
TRBV7-6	TRBJ2-5	TRBD2	18	NA	TGTGCCAGCAGCTTAAGTGGGGCTAGCGGGAGGTCGGGGGAGACCCAGTACTTC	CASSLSGASGRSGETQYF
TRBV7-8	TRBJ1-5	NA	15	NA	TGTGCCAGCAGCTTAGGTACGAGAGGCAATCAGCCCCAGCATTTT	CASSLGTRGNQPQHF
TRBV28	TRBJ1-3	TRBD1	17	NA	TGTGCCAGCAGTTTCCCAACCGGGACAGGGGCTGGAAACACCATATATTTT	CASSFPTGTGAGNTIYF
TRBV30	TRBJ2-7	TRBD1	13	NA	TGTGCCTGGAGCGGAGACAGGGGAACCGAGCAGTACTTC	CAWSGDRGTEQYF
TRBV19	TRBJ2-7	NA	14	NA	TGTGCCAGTAGAAAAGAAACAGTCTCCTACGAGCAGTACTTC	CASRKETVSYEQYF
TRBV5-6	TRBJ2-7	NA	12	NA	TGTGCCAGCAGCGCCGGGTCGTACGAGCAGTACTTC	CASSAGSYEQYF
TRBV6-5	TRBJ1-2	NA	13	few	TGTGCCAGCAGTTACTTGACGAACTATGGCTACACCTTC	CASSYLTNYGYTF
TRBV4-3	TRBJ1-4	NA	16	NA	TGCGCCAGCAGCCAGGACCCGGCCCCAACTAATGAAAAACTGTTTTTT	CASSQDPAPTNEKLFF